The clone carrying this T cell receptor (beta chain) was seen at least ten times. As yet, its antigen is unknown. Preparing the TCRbeta library involved the use of unique molecular identifiers. TCRdb recomputed calls from the PCR reads with MiXCR, one row per CDR3 protein. Here the sample spans around 200,000 distinct CDR3 sequences, around a sixth being singletons. The entry originates in a study of T-cell reconstitution after alpha-beta-depleted transplantation in children. The study's findings and limits: It was reported that alpha-beta T cells came from several hundred expanded graft clones (about two months after transplant). When one year had passed after transplant, most T-cell counts and diversity came from newly produced T cells.

This sequence originates from a male patient between 2 and 15 years old who had a stem cell transplant for acute lymphoblastic leukemia, so the T cells may come from the graft donor. Sequencing was performed on PBMCs, mostly from graft donor cells, taken 360 days after TCRalphabeta/CD19-depleted stem cell transplant.

The chain's CDR3 is CASSSASGVDDEQFF. As DNA, the CDR3 is TGCGCCAGCAGCTCCGCTAGCGGGGTCGACGATGAGCAGTTCTTC. The V and J genes are TRBV5-1 and TRBJ2-1, with 9 bases that match TRBD2. The CDR3 is 15 amino acids. CDR1 and CDR2 from the germline V gene are SGHRS and YFSETQ. V shed 3 bases, J shed 8 bases, and the junction held 9 bases outside the gene matches.